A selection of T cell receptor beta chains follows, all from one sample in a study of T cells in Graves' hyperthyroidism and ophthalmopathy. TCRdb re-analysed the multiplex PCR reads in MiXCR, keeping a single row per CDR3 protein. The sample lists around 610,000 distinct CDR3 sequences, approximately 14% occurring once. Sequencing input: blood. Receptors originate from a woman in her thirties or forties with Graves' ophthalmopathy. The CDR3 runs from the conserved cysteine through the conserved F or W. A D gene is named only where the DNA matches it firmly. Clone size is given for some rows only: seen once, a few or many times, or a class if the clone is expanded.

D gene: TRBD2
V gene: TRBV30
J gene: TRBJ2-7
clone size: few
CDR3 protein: CAWKIAGYEQYF
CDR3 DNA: TGTGCCTGGAAGATAGCGGGCTACGAGCAGTACTTC

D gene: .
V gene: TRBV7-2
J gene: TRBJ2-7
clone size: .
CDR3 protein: CASSSPGNPYEQYF
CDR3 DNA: TGTGCCAGCAGCTCCCCGGGAAACCCCTACGAGCAGTACTTC

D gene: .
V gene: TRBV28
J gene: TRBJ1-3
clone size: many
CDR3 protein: CASSSDGRSGNTIYF
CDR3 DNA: TGTGCCAGCAGCTCCGACGGCCGCTCTGGAAACACCATATATTTT

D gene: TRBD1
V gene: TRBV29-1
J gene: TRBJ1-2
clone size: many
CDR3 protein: CSVGGLGQGARKDGYTF
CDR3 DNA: TGCAGCGTTGGTGGGTTAGGGCAGGGGGCGCGAAAGGACGGCTACACCTTC

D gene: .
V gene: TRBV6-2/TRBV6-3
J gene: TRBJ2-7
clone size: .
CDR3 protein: CASRQGLAYEQYF
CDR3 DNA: TGTGCCAGCAGGCAGGGGCTGGCCTACGAGCAGTACTTC

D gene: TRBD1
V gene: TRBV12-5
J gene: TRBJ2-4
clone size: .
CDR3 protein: CASGLIKQGAKNIQYF
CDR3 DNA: TGTGCTAGTGGTTTGATCAAACAGGGGGCCAAAAACATTCAGTACTTC

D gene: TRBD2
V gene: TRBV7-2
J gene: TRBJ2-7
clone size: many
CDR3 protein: CASSVGLAGVEQYF
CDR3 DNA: TGTGCCAGCAGCGTGGGACTAGCGGGAGTCGAGCAGTACTTC

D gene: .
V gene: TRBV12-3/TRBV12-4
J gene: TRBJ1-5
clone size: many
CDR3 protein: CASSSGQSNQPQHF
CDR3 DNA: TGTGCCAGCAGCTCCGGACAGAGCAATCAGCCCCAGCATTTT

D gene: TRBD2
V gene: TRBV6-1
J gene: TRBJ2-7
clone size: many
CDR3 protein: CASRELAGAYEQYF
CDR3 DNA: TGTGCCAGCAGAGAACTAGCGGGAGCCTACGAGCAGTACTTC

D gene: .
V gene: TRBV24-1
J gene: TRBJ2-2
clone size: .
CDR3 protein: CATSDLSGPNTGELFF
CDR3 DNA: TGTGCCACCAGTGATTTGTCAGGGCCCAACACCGGGGAGCTGTTTTTT

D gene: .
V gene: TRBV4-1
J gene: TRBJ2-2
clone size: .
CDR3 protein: CASSHRAHTGELFF
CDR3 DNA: TGCGCCAGCAGTCACCGGGCCCACACCGGGGAGCTGTTTTTT

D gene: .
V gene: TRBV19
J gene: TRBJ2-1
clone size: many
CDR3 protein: CASSIGWSTEQFF
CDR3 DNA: TGTGCCAGTAGTATAGGTTGGTCGACTGAGCAGTTCTTC

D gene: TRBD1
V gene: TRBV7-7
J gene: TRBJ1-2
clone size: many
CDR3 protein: CASSPKQGGSYGYTF
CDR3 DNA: TGTGCTAGCAGCCCCAAACAGGGGGGTAGCTATGGCTACACCTTC

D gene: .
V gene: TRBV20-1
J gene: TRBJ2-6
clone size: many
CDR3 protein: CSARMAGSSGANVLTF
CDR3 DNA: TGCAGTGCTAGAATGGCAGGGAGCTCTGGGGCCAACGTCCTGACTTTC

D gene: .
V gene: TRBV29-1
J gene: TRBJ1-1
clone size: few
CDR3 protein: CSVEDPENTEAFF
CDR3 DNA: TGCAGCGTTGAAGACCCCGAAAACACTGAAGCTTTCTTT

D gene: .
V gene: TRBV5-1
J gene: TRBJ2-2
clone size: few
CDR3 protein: CASSYGDTGELFF
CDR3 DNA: TGCGCCAGCAGCTACGGAGACACCGGGGAGCTGTTTTTT

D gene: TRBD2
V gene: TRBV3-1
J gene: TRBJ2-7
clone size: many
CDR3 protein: CASSQDFGPGGWEQYF
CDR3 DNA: TGTGCCAGCAGCCAAGATTTCGGCCCGGGAGGGTGGGAGCAGTACTTC

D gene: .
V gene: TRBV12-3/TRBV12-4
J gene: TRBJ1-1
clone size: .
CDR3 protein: CASKVMVGGGNTEAFF
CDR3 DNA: TGTGCCAGCAAGGTTATGGTCGGGGGGGGGAACACTGAAGCTTTCTTT

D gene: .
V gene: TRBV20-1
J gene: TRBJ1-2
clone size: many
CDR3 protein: CSASHSGLHYGYTF
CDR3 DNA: TGCAGTGCTAGCCACAGTGGGCTCCACTATGGCTACACCTTC

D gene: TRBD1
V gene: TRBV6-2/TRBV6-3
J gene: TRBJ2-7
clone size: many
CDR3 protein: CASKGQANYEQYF
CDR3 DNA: TGTGCCAGCAAGGGACAGGCAAACTACGAGCAGTACTTC

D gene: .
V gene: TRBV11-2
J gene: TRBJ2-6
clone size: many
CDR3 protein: CASSLERGSGASDYNVLTF
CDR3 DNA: TGTGCCAGCAGCTTAGAACGGGGTTCGGGAGCATCAGACTACAACGTCCTGACTTTC

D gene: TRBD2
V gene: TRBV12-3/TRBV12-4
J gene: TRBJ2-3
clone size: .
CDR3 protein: CASSSTTSGRPDTQYF
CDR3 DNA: TGTGCCAGCAGTTCCACGACTAGCGGACGACCAGATACGCAGTATTTT

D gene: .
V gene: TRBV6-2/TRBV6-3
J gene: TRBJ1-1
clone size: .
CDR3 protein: CASSYGGARLNTEAFF
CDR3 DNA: TGTGCCAGCAGTTACGGTGGGGCAAGACTGAACACTGAAGCTTTCTTT

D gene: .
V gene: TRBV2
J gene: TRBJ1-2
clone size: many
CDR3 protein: CASSETTRYGYTF
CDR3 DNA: TGTGCCAGCAGTGAGACGACCAGATATGGCTACACCTTC

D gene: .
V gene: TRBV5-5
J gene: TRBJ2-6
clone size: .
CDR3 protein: CASIPFGYGANVLTF
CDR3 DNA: TGTGCCAGCATCCCTTTTGGGTATGGGGCCAACGTCCTGACTTTC

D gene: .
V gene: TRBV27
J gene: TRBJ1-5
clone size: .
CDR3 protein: CASGDKHRAYQPQHF
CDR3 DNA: TGTGCCAGCGGTGATAAACACAGAGCCTATCAGCCCCAGCATTTT

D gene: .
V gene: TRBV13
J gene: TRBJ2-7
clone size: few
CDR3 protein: CASSFSADNYEQYF
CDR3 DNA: TGTGCCAGCAGCTTTTCAGCGGATAACTACGAGCAGTACTTC

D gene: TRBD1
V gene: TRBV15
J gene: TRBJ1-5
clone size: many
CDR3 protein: CATSIRQGPSWPQHF
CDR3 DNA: TGTGCCACCAGCATACGACAGGGGCCGTCTTGGCCCCAGCATTTT

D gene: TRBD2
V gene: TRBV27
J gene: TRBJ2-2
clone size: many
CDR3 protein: CASSPGTSGAGELFF
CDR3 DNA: TGTGCCAGCAGTCCCGGGACTAGCGGGGCCGGGGAGCTGTTTTTT

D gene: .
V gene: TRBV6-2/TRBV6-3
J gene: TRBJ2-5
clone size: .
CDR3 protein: CASNGQPQETQYF
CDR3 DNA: TGTGCCAGCAATGGACAGCCCCAAGAGACCCAGTACTTC

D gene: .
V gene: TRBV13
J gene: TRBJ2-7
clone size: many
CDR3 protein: CASSPTGSSSSGEQYF
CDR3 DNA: TGTGCCAGCAGCCCTACAGGTTCCTCCTCATCGGGTGAGCAGTACTTC

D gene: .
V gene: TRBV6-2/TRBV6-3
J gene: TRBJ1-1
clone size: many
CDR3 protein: CASSYGGRGTEAFF
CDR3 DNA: TGTGCCAGCAGTTACGGGGGGCGCGGCACTGAAGCTTTCTTT

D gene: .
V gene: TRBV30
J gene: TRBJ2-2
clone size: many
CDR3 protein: CAWAVGTGELFF
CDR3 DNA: TGTGCCTGGGCCGTAGGAACCGGGGAGCTGTTTTTT

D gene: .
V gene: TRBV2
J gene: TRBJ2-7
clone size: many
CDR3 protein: CASSGAGGDGEQYF
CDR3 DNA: TGTGCCAGCAGTGGGGCAGGCGGCGATGGCGAGCAGTACTTC

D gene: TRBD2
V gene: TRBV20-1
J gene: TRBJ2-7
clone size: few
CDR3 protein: CSASPFLSSGSIYEQYF
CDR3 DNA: TGCAGTGCTAGTCCTTTTCTGTCTAGCGGGAGTATATACGAGCAGTACTTC

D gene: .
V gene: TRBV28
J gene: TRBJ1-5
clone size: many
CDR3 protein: CASSLLDWGELGNQPQHF
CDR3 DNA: TGTGCCAGCAGTTTATTAGATTGGGGGGAGTTGGGCAATCAGCCCCAGCATTTT

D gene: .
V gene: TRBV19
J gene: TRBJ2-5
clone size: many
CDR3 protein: CASSTGRGGGKETQYF
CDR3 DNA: TGTGCCAGTAGTACGGGGCGGGGAGGGGGGAAAGAGACCCAGTACTTC

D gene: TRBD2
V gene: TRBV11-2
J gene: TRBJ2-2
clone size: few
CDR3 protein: CASSSQPGLGAGELFF
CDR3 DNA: TGTGCCAGCAGCTCGCAACCGGGACTAGGGGCCGGGGAGCTGTTTTTT

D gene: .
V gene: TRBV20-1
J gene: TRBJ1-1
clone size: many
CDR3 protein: CSARGHSAAPNTEAFF
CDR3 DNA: TGCAGTGCTAGAGGCCATTCGGCAGCCCCGAACACTGAAGCTTTCTTT

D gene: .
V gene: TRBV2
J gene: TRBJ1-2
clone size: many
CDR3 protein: CASSEAGSGGGYGYTF
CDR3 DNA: TGTGCCAGCAGTGAGGCAGGAAGTGGGGGAGGCTATGGCTACACCTTC

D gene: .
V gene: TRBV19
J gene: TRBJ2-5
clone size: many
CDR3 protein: CASSIRRGGQETQYF
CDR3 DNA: TGTGCCAGTAGTATCCGTAGAGGGGGTCAAGAGACCCAGTACTTC

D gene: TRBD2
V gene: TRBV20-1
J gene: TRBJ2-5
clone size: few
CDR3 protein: CSARSAGGGQETQYF
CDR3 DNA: TGCAGTGCCAGATCAGCGGGAGGGGGTCAAGAGACCCAGTACTTC

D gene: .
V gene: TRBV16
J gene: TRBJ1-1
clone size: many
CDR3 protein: CASSQLEDTEAFF
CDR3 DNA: TGTGCCAGCAGCCAATTAGAGGACACTGAAGCTTTCTTT

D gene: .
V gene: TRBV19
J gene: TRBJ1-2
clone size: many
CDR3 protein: CASRVGAKWFEGYTF
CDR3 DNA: TGTGCCAGTAGGGTGGGGGCCAAATGGTTTGAAGGCTACACCTTC

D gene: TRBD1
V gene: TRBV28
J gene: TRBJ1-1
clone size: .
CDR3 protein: CASSLATGGGYYTEAFF
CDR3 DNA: TGTGCCAGCAGTTTAGCAACAGGGGGCGGGTATTACACTGAAGCTTTCTTT

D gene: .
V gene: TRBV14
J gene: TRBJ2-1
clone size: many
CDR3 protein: CASSQEGGVQYNEQFF
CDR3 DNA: TGTGCCAGCAGCCAAGAAGGGGGAGTCCAATACAATGAGCAGTTCTTC

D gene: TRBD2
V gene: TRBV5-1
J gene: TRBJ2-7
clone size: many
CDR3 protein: CASSLDSGRREQYF
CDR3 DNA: TGCGCCAGCAGCTTGGATAGCGGGAGGCGCGAGCAGTACTTC

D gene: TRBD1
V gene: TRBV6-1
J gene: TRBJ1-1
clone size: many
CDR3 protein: CASKQGVMNTEAFF
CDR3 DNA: TGTGCCAGCAAACAGGGGGTAATGAACACTGAAGCTTTCTTT

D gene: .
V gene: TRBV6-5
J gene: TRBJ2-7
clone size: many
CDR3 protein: CASSYSGLVYEQYF
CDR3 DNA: TGTGCCAGCAGTTACTCGGGACTCGTCTACGAGCAGTACTTC

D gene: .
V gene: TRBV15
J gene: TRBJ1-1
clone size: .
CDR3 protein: CATSNPGHKNTEAFF
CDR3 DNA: TGTGCCACCAGTAATCCGGGACACAAGAACACTGAAGCTTTCTTT

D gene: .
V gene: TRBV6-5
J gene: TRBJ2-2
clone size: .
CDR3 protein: CASSYFPLLNTGELFF
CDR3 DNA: TGTGCCAGCAGTTACTTCCCGCTACTGAACACCGGGGAGCTGTTTTTT

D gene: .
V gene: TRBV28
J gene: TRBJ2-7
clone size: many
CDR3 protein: CASSLPYWPYEQYF
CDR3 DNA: TGTGCCAGCAGTTTACCCTACTGGCCCTACGAGCAGTACTTC

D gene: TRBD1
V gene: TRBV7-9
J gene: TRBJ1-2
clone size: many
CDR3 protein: CATRPGTGGYTF
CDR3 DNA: TGTGCCACAAGACCCGGGACAGGAGGCTACACCTTC

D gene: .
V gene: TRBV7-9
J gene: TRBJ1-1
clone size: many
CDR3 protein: CASIYRETEAFF
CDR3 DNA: TGTGCCAGCATTTACAGGGAGACTGAAGCTTTCTTT

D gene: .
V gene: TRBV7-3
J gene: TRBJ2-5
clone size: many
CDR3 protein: CAPSRTQYQETQYF
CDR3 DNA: TGTGCCCCATCCCGTACACAGTACCAAGAGACCCAGTACTTC